The 10 T cell receptor beta chains presented below share a single source sample, sequenced in a study of OX40 agonist ivuxolimab in advanced cancers. The data were produced by immunoSEQ multiplex PCR, yet TCRdb's version contains in-frame clones alone and is incomplete. The sample has about 100,000 clones; 91% are singletons. The input for sequencing was CD4+ or CD8+ T cells sorted from blood, taken in a trial of the OX40 agonist ivuxolimab. These receptors originate from an adult with an advanced solid tumor such as melanoma, head and neck, liver or kidney cancer.

This chain links TRBV18 with TRBJ2-7, with TRBD1 identical over 7 bases. Unmatched junction bases numbered 7, after V lost 5 bases and J lost 6 bases. From germline, CDR1 is KGHSH and CDR2 LQKENI. This CDR3 has 13 amino acids. CDR3 region: CASSTGAVLEQYF. As DNA, the CDR3 is TGTGCCAGCTCAACAGGGGCGGTGCTCGAGCAGTACTTC.

This chain joins TRBV18 and TRBJ1-5, with D maybe TRBD1 (5 bases). This CDR3 is built from 14 residues. Germline loops: CDR1 KGHSH, CDR2 LQKENI. V was trimmed by 6 bases and J by 6 bases, leaving 15 bases between them. The CDR3 is CASSREGASQPQHF. The CDR3 nucleotides read TGTGCCAGCTCCCGGGAAGGGGCGAGTCAGCCCCAGCATTTT.

The sample holds one count of this clone. This rearrangement joins TRBV18 to TRBJ2-1; 12 bases align to TRBD2. The trim removed 3 bases at V and 8 bases at J, leaving 5 bases unmatched. The CDR3 length is 15 residues. Germline CDR1 is KGHSH and CDR2 is LQKENI. The DNA of the CDR3 is TGTGCCAGCTCACCCCGACTAGCGGGAGAGGATGAGCAGTTCTTC. Protein: CASSPRLAGEDEQFF.

The gene calls are TRBV27 and TRBJ2-7; 13 bases match TRBD2. Trimming at V came to 5 bases and at J to 2 bases, leaving 3 bases not matched to a gene. The CDR3 runs to 15 residues. From germline, CDR1 is MNHEY and CDR2 SMNVEV (reference sequence). The DNA for the CDR3 is TGTGCCAGCAGTGGGACTAGCGGGAAGACCTACGAGCAGTACTTC. It codes for CASSGTSGKTYEQYF.

The V gene is TRBV5-8, the J gene TRBJ2-3; 14 bases map to TRBD2. This CDR3 has 16 amino acids. After removal of 4 bases from V and 2 bases from J, the junction contained 3 bases not matched to a gene. Germline-derived CDR1 and CDR2 are SGHTS and YDEGEE. The CDR3 DNA follows: TGTGCCAGCAGCCGGGGACTAGCGGGAGTCACAGATACGCAGTATTTT. Translation gives CASSRGLAGVTDTQYF.

The chain employs TRBV20-1 and TRBJ1-1, with 8 bases identical to TRBD1. Germline assignment: CDR1 DFQATT and CDR2 SNEGSKA (reference sequence). Trimming took 6 bases from V and 12 from J; bases not matched to a gene: 9. CDR3 length: 11 residues. CDR3 sequence: CSARTGRPTFF. The DNA of the CDR3 is TGCAGTGCCCGGACAGGGCGTCCCACTTTCTTT.

The V gene is TRBV27, the J gene TRBJ2-7; TRBD2 agrees at 10 bases. There are 15 residues in the CDR3. CDR1 is MNHEY, CDR2 SMNVEV, per germline (reference sequence). V was clipped by 6 bases and J by 6 bases; unmatched bases: 11. The CDR3 spells CASSALPSGSSEQYF. The CDR3 region has the DNA TGTGCCAGCAGCGCCCTCCCTAGCGGGAGCTCCGAGCAGTACTTC.

The chain uses TRBV5-3 and TRBJ1-3; TRBD1 aligns across 7 bases. TRBV5-3 is given ORF status, its function remaining uncertain. Germline trimming cut 8 bases from V and 4 bases from J; bases unmatched to any gene: 12. The CDR3 is 15 amino acids. The CDR3 sequence: CASTRTGVKGNTIYF. For the CDR3, the DNA is TGTGCCAGCACCCGAACAGGGGTTAAGGGAAACACCATATATTTT.

J is TRBJ1-2 and V is TRBV6-5, with D unclear. Trimming cost V 2 bases and J 6 bases, with 13 bases left between them. CDR1 MNHEY and CDR2 SVGAGI come from the germline V gene. The CDR3 length is 14 residues. CDR3 loop: CASSYGRDRDGYTF. The CDR3 DNA follows: TGTGCCAGCAGTTACGGGCGGGATCGGGATGGCTACACCTTC.

The CDR3 region is CASSYSTAEAYEQYF. In nucleotides, the CDR3 is TGTGCCAGCAGTTACTCTACAGCCGAAGCGTACGAGCAGTACTTC. This chain joins TRBV6-6 and TRBJ2-7; D remains ambiguous. CDR1 MNHNY and CDR2 SVGAGI come from the germline V gene (reference sequence). There are 15 residues in the CDR3. The V and J ends lost 0 bases and 4 bases respectively, with 13 bases between them.